This is a list of T cell receptor beta chains from one sample in a study of CD8 T cells in Susac syndrome. Via MiXCR, TCRdb re-called the immunoSEQ multiplex PCR reads, giving one row per CDR3 protein. Here the sample spans about 180,000 distinct CDR3 sequences, 85% to 95% being singletons. The source material was CD8+ T cells from PBMCs. These receptors were obtained from a human donor with multiple sclerosis. Both conserved end residues are part of each CDR3. The order of the fields is D gene, clone size, J gene, V gene, CDR3 protein, CDR3 DNA. D genes are given only for firm matches. The listing skips clone size in some rows; elsewhere it reads once, few, many or a size class.

D: TRBD1; size: NA; J: TRBJ2-7; V: TRBV19; CDR3: CASSETGEGSYEQYF; DNA: TGTGCCAGTAGTGAGACAGGGGAAGGCTCCTACGAGCAGTACTTC
D: TRBD2; size: once; J: TRBJ2-1; V: TRBV20-1; CDR3: CSARSASGLKYEQFF; DNA: TGCAGTGCTCGCTCGGCTAGCGGTCTAAAGTATGAGCAGTTCTTC
D: TRBD1; size: NA; J: TRBJ1-2; V: TRBV15; CDR3: CATSRDLTGAHGYTF; DNA: TGTGCCACCAGCAGAGATTTGACAGGGGCACATGGCTACACCTTC
D: NA; size: once; J: TRBJ1-1; V: TRBV6-2/TRBV6-3; CDR3: CASSRLSMNTEAFF; DNA: TGTGCCAGCAGCAGACTGAGCATGAACACTGAAGCTTTCTTT
D: NA; size: NA; J: TRBJ1-2; V: TRBV29-1; CDR3: CSVELDRGNVNYGYTF; DNA: TGCAGCGTTGAACTAGATCGGGGAAACGTTAACTATGGCTACACCTTC
D: NA; size: NA; J: TRBJ1-1; V: TRBV9; CDR3: CASSVGGGTTEAFF; DNA: TGTGCCAGCAGCGTAGGAGGGGGGACCACTGAAGCTTTCTTT
D: TRBD2; size: NA; J: TRBJ2-7; V: TRBV28; CDR3: CASTSGSYEQYF; DNA: TGTGCCAGCACTAGCGGGAGTTACGAGCAGTACTTC
D: TRBD2; size: NA; J: TRBJ2-7; V: TRBV20-1; CDR3: CSAALGGRAGYEQYF; DNA: TGCAGTGCCGCCCTGGGAGGGAGGGCAGGTTACGAGCAGTACTTC
D: NA; size: NA; J: TRBJ2-3; V: TRBV28; CDR3: CASSLARGVSDTQYF; DNA: TGTGCCAGCAGTTTAGCCCGGGGCGTTTCAGATACGCAGTATTTT
D: NA; size: NA; J: TRBJ2-1; V: TRBV15; CDR3: CATSREKSWTTYNEQFF; DNA: TGTGCCACCAGCAGAGAAAAAAGTTGGACTACCTACAATGAGCAGTTCTTC
D: TRBD1; size: NA; J: TRBJ2-6; V: TRBV2; CDR3: CASSANRGESSGANVLTF; DNA: TGTGCCAGCAGTGCGAACAGGGGTGAGAGCTCTGGGGCCAACGTCCTGACTTTC
D: NA; size: NA; J: TRBJ2-1; V: TRBV23-1; CDR3: CASSQGDNSLNNEQFF; DNA: TGCGCCAGCAGTCAAGGAGATAACAGTCTCAACAATGAGCAGTTCTTC
D: NA; size: NA; J: TRBJ2-7; V: TRBV4-1; CDR3: CASSQGQEAPYEQYF; DNA: TGCGCCAGCAGCCAAGGGCAGGAGGCTCCCTACGAGCAGTACTTC
D: NA; size: NA; J: TRBJ1-4; V: TRBV20-1; CDR3: CSVMGAGSEKLFF; DNA: TGCAGTGTCATGGGGGCAGGGAGTGAAAAACTGTTTTTT
D: NA; size: NA; J: TRBJ1-1; V: TRBV30; CDR3: CAWSIGTMNTEAFF; DNA: TGTGCCTGGAGTATTGGGACGATGAACACTGAAGCTTTCTTT
D: NA; size: NA; J: TRBJ2-1; V: TRBV20-1; CDR3: CSASRGASRSPNPHYNEQFF; DNA: TGCAGTGCGTCCAGGGGGGCTAGCAGGAGTCCCAATCCTCACTACAATGAGCAGTTCTTC
D: NA; size: NA; J: TRBJ2-5; V: TRBV30; CDR3: CAWAETQYF; DNA: TGTGCCTGGGCAGAGACCCAGTACTTC
D: NA; size: NA; J: TRBJ1-1; V: TRBV7-9; CDR3: CASPSSSANTEAFF; DNA: TGTGCCAGCCCCTCTTCCTCCGCGAACACTGAAGCTTTCTTT
D: NA; size: once; J: TRBJ1-5; V: TRBV5-6; CDR3: CASSSQWQPQHF; DNA: TGTGCCAGCAGCTCCCAATGGCAGCCCCAGCATTTT
D: NA; size: NA; J: TRBJ2-7; V: TRBV12-3/TRBV12-4; CDR3: CASSKAEDPIYEQYF; DNA: TGTGCCAGCAGCAAAGCCGAGGACCCGATCTACGAGCAGTACTTC
D: TRBD2; size: NA; J: TRBJ2-1; V: TRBV6-5; CDR3: CASSFPLGGNEQFF; DNA: TGTGCCAGCAGTTTCCCACTGGGGGGGAATGAGCAGTTCTTC
D: NA; size: once; J: TRBJ2-7; V: TRBV11-2; CDR3: CASSLPRPYEQYF; DNA: TGTGCCAGCAGCTTACCCAGGCCCTACGAGCAGTACTTC
D: TRBD1; size: once; J: TRBJ2-1; V: TRBV6-6; CDR3: CASSYLGTGYNEQFF; DNA: TGTGCCAGCAGTTACTTGGGGACAGGGTACAATGAGCAGTTCTTC
D: NA; size: NA; J: TRBJ2-7; V: TRBV28; CDR3: CASSFGESGEQYF; DNA: TGTGCCAGCAGTTTCGGCGAGTCTGGGGAGCAGTACTTC
D: NA; size: NA; J: TRBJ2-2; V: TRBV20-1; CDR3: CSARRWNTGELFF; DNA: TGCAGTGCTAGGCGGTGGAACACCGGGGAGCTGTTTTTT
D: NA; size: NA; J: TRBJ1-5; V: TRBV4-1; CDR3: CASSQATGANQPQHF; DNA: TGCGCCAGCAGCCAGGCGACGGGGGCAAATCAGCCCCAGCATTTT
D: NA; size: few; J: TRBJ1-2; V: TRBV24-1; CDR3: CATSSGSNYGYTF; DNA: TGTGCCACCAGTTCGGGTAGTAACTATGGCTACACCTTC
D: NA; size: NA; J: TRBJ2-2; V: TRBV3-1; CDR3: CASSQRDGRTGELFF; DNA: TGTGCCAGCAGCCAGAGGGACGGACGGACCGGGGAGCTGTTTTTT
D: NA; size: NA; J: TRBJ2-7; V: TRBV4-1; CDR3: CASSHGQGSYEQYF; DNA: TGCGCCAGCAGCCATGGGCAGGGATCCTACGAGCAGTACTTC
D: TRBD2; size: NA; J: TRBJ2-7; V: TRBV4-1; CDR3: CASSPRLAATYEQYF; DNA: TGCGCCAGCAGCCCTCGACTAGCGGCAACCTACGAGCAGTACTTC
D: TRBD2; size: NA; J: TRBJ2-5; V: TRBV4-1; CDR3: CASSHLGGGNQETQYF; DNA: TGCGCCAGCAGCCATTTGGGCGGGGGGAACCAAGAGACCCAGTACTTC
D: TRBD2; size: NA; J: TRBJ2-1; V: TRBV12-3/TRBV12-4; CDR3: CASRMIAGGLVNEQFF; DNA: TGTGCCAGCAGGATGATAGCGGGGGGGCTGGTCAATGAGCAGTTCTTC
D: NA; size: NA; J: TRBJ2-1; V: TRBV30; CDR3: CAWSVLYNEQFF; DNA: TGTGCCTGGAGTGTCCTCTACAATGAGCAGTTCTTC
D: NA; size: NA; J: TRBJ1-2; V: TRBV4-1; CDR3: CASSQGPGVTYGYTF; DNA: TGCGCCAGCAGCCAAGGACCAGGGGTTACCTATGGCTACACCTTC
D: TRBD1; size: NA; J: TRBJ1-2; V: TRBV28; CDR3: CASQGDGYTF; DNA: TGTGCCAGCCAGGGGGATGGCTACACCTTC
D: TRBD2; size: NA; J: TRBJ2-3; V: TRBV27; CDR3: CASSLIGAGGADTQYF; DNA: TGTGCCAGCAGTTTGATTGGAGCGGGAGGTGCAGATACGCAGTATTTT
D: NA; size: NA; J: TRBJ1-1; V: TRBV3-1; CDR3: CASSMRGGTEAFF; DNA: TGTGCCAGCAGTATGAGGGGGGGGACTGAAGCTTTCTTT
D: NA; size: NA; J: TRBJ2-1; V: TRBV5-1; CDR3: CASSWDYNEQFF; DNA: TGCGCCAGCAGCTGGGATTACAATGAGCAGTTCTTC
D: NA; size: NA; J: TRBJ2-3; V: TRBV29-1; CDR3: CSVVGSDTQYF; DNA: TGCAGCGTTGTTGGGTCAGATACGCAGTATTTT
D: TRBD2; size: NA; J: TRBJ2-1; V: TRBV29-1; CDR3: CSVEFREGLFYNEQFF; DNA: TGCAGCGTTGAATTTCGGGAGGGCCTTTTTTACAATGAGCAGTTCTTC
D: NA; size: NA; J: TRBJ1-2; V: TRBV7-9; CDR3: CASSLAVDYGYTF; DNA: TGTGCCAGCAGCTTAGCCGTAGACTATGGCTACACCTTC
D: NA; size: NA; J: TRBJ2-1; V: TRBV20-1; CDR3: CSARDGPTEFF; DNA: TGCAGTGCTAGAGACGGTCCGACGGAGTTCTTC
D: NA; size: NA; J: TRBJ2-5; V: TRBV12-3/TRBV12-4; CDR3: CASSRIRETQYF; DNA: TGTGCCAGCAGCAGGATCCGAGAGACCCAGTACTTC
D: TRBD1; size: NA; J: TRBJ1-1; V: TRBV30; CDR3: CAWKARQGNTEAFF; DNA: TGTGCCTGGAAGGCAAGACAGGGGAACACTGAAGCTTTCTTT
D: NA; size: NA; J: TRBJ2-7; V: TRBV20-1; CDR3: CSASGRDRGYEQYF; DNA: TGCAGTGCTTCCGGACGGGACCGAGGCTACGAGCAGTACTTC
D: NA; size: NA; J: TRBJ2-6; V: TRBV5-1; CDR3: CASSLAKGPGANVLTF; DNA: TGCGCCAGCAGCTTGGCCAAGGGCCCTGGGGCCAACGTCCTGACTTTC
D: NA; size: NA; J: TRBJ2-5; V: TRBV12-3/TRBV12-4; CDR3: CASSSPYQETQYF; DNA: TGTGCCAGCAGTAGTCCGTACCAAGAGACCCAGTACTTC
D: TRBD1; size: NA; J: TRBJ2-1; V: TRBV27; CDR3: CASSWNQGETYNEQFF; DNA: TGTGCCAGCAGTTGGAATCAGGGGGAAACCTACAATGAGCAGTTCTTC
D: NA; size: NA; J: TRBJ2-1; V: TRBV5-6; CDR3: CASSFLGGEQFF; DNA: TGTGCCAGCAGCTTTCTAGGTGGTGAGCAGTTCTTC
D: TRBD2; size: NA; J: TRBJ2-7; V: TRBV29-1; CDR3: CSVRFAGAIEQYF; DNA: TGCAGCGTTAGGTTTGCGGGAGCCATCGAGCAGTACTTC